This T cell receptor beta chain was profiled in a study of blood T cell repertoires in COVID-19. Per the germline V gene, CDR1 is LGHDT and CDR2 is YNNKEL (reference sequence). V lost 2 bases to trimming and J lost 4 bases; unmatched junction nucleotides: 2. The CDR3 is 14 residues long. Methods used by the authors: Amplification with reference gene primers provided the estimates of nucleated cell counts. The assay was immunoSEQ multiplex PCR, and TCRdb's table has in-frame clones only and misses some. From that table come the V and J calls and clone size; the DNA was used to work out D and trimming. The sample records 210,000 or so clones, more than 80% being singletons. Categorization into cohorts depended on clinical history that participants reported. Among Cohort 3 donors, those recovered had two negative PCRs, clearance, or symptom resolution.

V and J are TRBV3-1 (or the pseudogene TRBV3-2) and TRBJ2-1, with TRBD1 identical over 7 bases. The sequenced sample consisted of PBMCs or T cells enriched from blood (not recorded which). The sequence was collected from a man aged 60 to 69 who had recovered from COVID-19. CDR3 loop: CASSQPGQYNEQFF. As DNA, the CDR3 is TGTGCCAGCAGCCAACCGGGACAGTACAATGAGCAGTTCTTC.